This TCR beta chain was captured in a study of identical twins. Many counts were recorded for this clonotype. Its target is unknown. With 0 bases clipped from V and 9 bases from J, the junction kept 5 bases outside the gene matches. The length of the CDR3 is 13 residues. The germline gives CDR1 MNHEY, CDR2 SMNVEV (reference sequence). All donors were healthy, and all were Caucasian. Regarding the study as a whole: Zero-insertion analyses were open to partial confounding by invariant MAIT and iNKT cells.

In TCRdb, the 5' RACE reads were re-called with MiXCR into one record per CDR3 protein. The sample holds around 250,000 distinct CDR3 sequences, about 8% seen once. These data were also filed under a second study, of yellow fever vaccine responses in identical twins. That study reports: Twins reportedly appeared to share part of their vaccine T cell response while keeping part individual.

The chain uses TRBV27 and TRBJ2-7; 7 bases line up with TRBD1. The sample was CD8+ T cells sorted from blood. This clonotype originated in a woman between 18 and 29 years old in good health. CDR3 in DNA: TGTGCCAGCAGTTTATCGCCCGACAGGGTGCAGTACTTC. Residues: CASSLSPDRVQYF.